This T cell receptor beta chain derives from a study of CDR3 diversity in severe acne. TCRdb ran MiXCR on the PCR reads and lists one entry per CDR3 protein. The table has tens of thousands of distinct CDR3 sequences, under 65% seen once. The CDR3 contains 14 residues. Germline V gene lookup returns CDR1 MGHDK and CDR2 SYGVNS. V was pared by 6 bases and J by 5 bases, with 11 bases between. In its sample, this clonotype was seen many times. This chain links TRBV25-1 with TRBJ1-6; tentatively, D is TRBD1 (5 bases). The sequenced sample was blood. This receptor was obtained from a male donor in good health, without acne. CDR3: CASRDTSNNSPLHF. Here the CDR3 DNA reads TGTGCCAGCAGGGACACCTCGAATAATTCACCCCTCCACTTT. Using reference TRBV25-1 and TRBJ1-6 for the parts outside the CDR3, the full variable domain is EADIYQTPRYLVIGTGKKITLECSQTMGHDKMYWYQQDPGMELHLIHYSYGVNSTEKGDLSSESTVSRIRTEHFPLTLESARPSHTSQYLCASRDTSNNSPLHFGNGTRLTVT.